These 14 T cell receptor beta chains came from one sample sequenced in a study of blood T cell repertoires in COVID-19. The data were produced by immunoSEQ multiplex PCR, yet TCRdb's version contains in-frame clones alone and is incomplete. This repertoire shows about 62,000 clones, roughly 86% found once; its top ten account for more than 1%. The specimen was peripheral blood. The receptors stem from a man between 70 and 80 years old with acute or convalescent COVID-19.

V gene TRBV14 combines with J gene TRBJ1-2; TRBD1 might be the D (6 bases). This CDR3 has 14 residues. Germline assignment: CDR1 SGHDN and CDR2 FVKESK. V lost 1 base, J lost 5 bases, and 11 bases lay in between. CDR3 nucleotides: TGTGCCAGCAGCCAAGTCGGGACACGTTATGGCTACACCTTC. Residues: CASSQVGTRYGYTF.

This clone turned up a few times. The rearrangement joins TRBV7-8 to TRBJ1-6; the match to TRBD1 covers 10 bases. This CDR3 has 13 amino acids. Trimming took 5 bases from V and 9 from J; bases not matched to a gene: 1. From germline, CDR1 is SGHVS and CDR2 FQNEAQ. The CDR3 loop is CASSRDRGSPLHF. CDR3 sequence (DNA): TGTGCCAGCAGCCGGGACAGGGGTTCACCCCTCCACTTT.

Regarding this clone: The sample contains more than one DNA sequence encoding this CDR3. The J gene is TRBJ2-3, the V gene TRBV5-1, with TRBD1 as a possible D gene (5 bases). CDR1 SGHRS and CDR2 YFSETQ come from the germline V gene. V shed 0 bases and J shed 6 bases, with 11 bases lying between them. The CDR3 spans 14 residues. The chain's CDR3 is CASSLAGAGDTQYF. The CDR3 bases are TGCGCCAGCAGCTTGGCAGGTGCAGGGGATACGCAGTATTTT.

This clone was counted once. The rearrangement joins TRBV5-1 to TRBJ1-1; 7 bases agree with TRBD1. Germline values: CDR1 SGHRS, CDR2 YFSETQ. The CDR3 is 15 residues long. The junction had 6 bases not matched to a gene; V was cut back by 3 bases and J by 1 base. The CDR3 protein is CASSYAGTENTEAFF. CDR3 DNA sequence: TGCGCCAGCAGCTATGCCGGGACAGAGAACACTGAAGCTTTCTTT.

The CDR3 is CASSPGGSGGEQYF. In DNA, the CDR3 is TGTGCCAGCAGCCCAGGGGGCTCGGGCGGCGAGCAGTACTTC. The chain links TRBV3-1 (or the pseudogene TRBV3-2) to TRBJ2-7, with TRBD1 matching over 8 bases. The V and J ends lost 4 bases and 6 bases, in that order; junction bases with no gene match: 8. CDR1 and CDR2 (germline): LGHDT, YNNKEL (reference sequence). The CDR3 loop spans 14 amino acids.

This clone was detected only a few times. CDR3 loop: CATSDGTPSSYNEQFF. As DNA, the CDR3 is TGTGCCACCAGTGACGGGACTCCCAGCTCCTACAATGAGCAGTTCTTC. The V and J genes are TRBV24-1 and TRBJ2-1, with TRBD2 as a possible D gene (6 bases). Germline lookup yields CDR1 KGHDR and CDR2 SFDVKD. Between the trimmed V and J ends, which lost 4 bases and 0 bases, there was a span of 12 bases. The CDR3 has 16 residues.

The chain combines TRBV28 with TRBJ1-4, with 8 bases lining up with TRBD1. CDR1 is MDHEN and CDR2 is SYDVKM in the germline V gene. The trim removed 3 bases at V and 13 bases at J, leaving 7 bases unmatched. This CDR3 has 13 amino acids. The CDR3, as DNA: TGTGCCAGCAGTTTTCAGGGGGCGTTAGGACTGTTTTTT. This gives the protein CASSFQGALGLFF.

This clone rates as medium-sized. CDR3 amino acids: CAISSTYSYGYTF. CDR3 sequence (DNA): TGTGCCATCAGTAGCACTTACTCCTATGGCTACACCTTC. This chain uses TRBV10-3 with TRBJ1-2; D is ambiguous. Trimming cost V 5 bases and J 4 bases, with 11 bases left between them. The germline V gene encodes CDR1 ENHRY and CDR2 SYGVKD. CDR3 length equals 13 residues.

J is TRBJ2-3 and V is TRBV11-2; D is possibly TRBD2 (7 bases). Between the trimmed V and J ends, which lost 8 bases and 11 bases, there was a span of 20 bases. The CDR3 covers 13 residues. Germline assignment: CDR1 SGHAT and CDR2 FQNNGV. The CDR3 sequence is CASGARGGAWQYF. CDR3 DNA: TGTGCCAGCGGCGCGAGGGGGGGAGCATGGCAGTATTTT.

The V and J genes are TRBV5-1 and TRBJ1-1; D perhaps matches TRBD1 (5 bases). This CDR3 spans 16 amino acids. Germline CDR1 SGHRS, CDR2 YFSETQ. Trimming stripped 0 bases from V and 5 bases from J, with 17 bases between. The chain's CDR3 is CASSLDSRGERTEAFF. The DNA of the CDR3 is TGCGCCAGCAGCTTGGATTCGCGGGGCGAGAGGACTGAAGCTTTCTTT. The full variable domain, its missing parts supplied by reference TRBV5-1 and TRBJ1-1, is KAGVTQTPRYLIKTRGQQVTLSCSPISGHRSVSWYQQTPGQGLQFLFEYFSETQRNKGNFPGRFSGRQFSNSRSEMNVSTLELGDSALYLCASSLDSRGERTEAFFGQGTRLTVV.

The V gene is TRBV19, the J gene TRBJ2-4; D is unclear. Germline-derived CDR1 and CDR2 are LNHDA and SQIVND (reference sequence). The V gene lost 5 bases and the J gene lost 9 bases, with 11 bases spanning the gap. The CDR3 spans 12 residues. The CDR3 spells CASSSLPGIQYF. Here the CDR3 DNA reads TGTGCCAGTAGTTCTCTCCCGGGCATTCAGTACTTC.

The chain carries TRBV19 and TRBJ1-5; D not resolved. Trimming took off 8 bases at V and 3 bases at J, with 11 bases between the two ends. The CDR3 loop spans 13 amino acids. Germline V lookup: CDR1 LNHDA, CDR2 SQIVND (reference sequence). The CDR3 DNA follows: TGTGCCAGTTCCGTACACCCCAATCAGCCCCAGCATTTT. This gives the protein CASSVHPNQPQHF.

V and J are TRBV5-1 and TRBJ2-7, with a tentative D call TRBD1 (5 bases). From germline, CDR1 is SGHRS and CDR2 YFSETQ. V shed 1 base and J shed 3 bases, with 17 bases lying between them. The CDR3 runs 16 residues. The CDR3 reads CASSLRTDNPFYEQYF. CDR3 coding DNA: TGCGCCAGCAGCTTGAGGACGGACAACCCTTTCTACGAGCAGTACTTC.

The rearrangement joins TRBV2 to TRBJ2-4, with TRBD2 matching over 8 bases. V was pared by 8 bases and J by 0 bases, with 18 bases of the junction left unmatched. The CDR3 sequence is 19 residues long. Germline V gene data show CDR1 as SNHLY and CDR2 as FYNNEI. Written as DNA, the CDR3 is TGTGCCAGCGGCCTTACTATGGCGGGAGGTTCCCTAGCCAAAAACATTCAGTACTTC. Protein sequence: CASGLTMAGGSLAKNIQYF.